This TCR beta chain is drawn from a study of blood T cell repertoires in COVID-19. The CDR3 is 14 residues long. V was shortened by 5 bases and J by 5 bases, with 16 bases between the two germline ends. Germline V gene lookup returns CDR1 MRHNA and CDR2 SNTAGT. Only in-frame clones appear in the TCRdb table, and some are missing; sequencing was by immunoSEQ multiplex PCR. This table holds about 260,000 clones, roughly 83% found once. The chain combines TRBV6-4 with TRBJ2-7, with D possibly matching TRBD2 (7 bases). This clonotype was obtained from a man aged 60 to 75 who had recovered from COVID-19. Sequencing was performed on peripheral blood. The CDR3 sequence is CASSYEGEGDEQYF. In DNA form, the CDR3 reads TGTGCCAGCAGTTACGAGGGGGAGGGCGACGAGCAGTACTTC.